These 10 T cell receptor beta chains originate from one sample sequenced in a study of T cells after yellow fever vaccination. TCRdb re-analysed the 5' RACE reads in MiXCR, keeping a single row per CDR3 protein. Here the sample spans 300,000 to 450,000 distinct CDR3 sequences, 6.2% being singletons. Material: PBMCs, obtained 5 days after the yellow fever booster vaccination. The receptors come from a man aged 30 to 39 who received the YFV17D yellow fever vaccine.

This clonotype was recorded many times. The rearrangement uses TRBV6-5 and TRBJ2-1; the D gene is possibly TRBD1 (6 bases). In germline, CDR1 is MNHEY, CDR2 SVGAGI. V was clipped by 2 bases and J by 10 bases, with 9 bases between them. The CDR3 covers 12 residues. This CDR3 reads CASSYPDSEQFF. The CDR3 bases are TGTGCCAGCAGTTACCCGGACAGCGAGCAGTTCTTC.

This clonotype showed up just a few times. V usage is TRBV20-1 and J usage is TRBJ2-7, with 12 bases fitting TRBD2. V dropped 6 bases and J dropped 4; count of bases not matched to a gene: 19. Germline lookup yields CDR1 DFQATT and CDR2 SNEGSKA (reference sequence). The CDR3 consists of 18 residues. The CDR3 nucleotides are TGCAGTGCCGGGTCCCAACTAGCGGGAGGCTCAAGGGCATACGAGCAGTACTTC. This gives the protein CSAGSQLAGGSRAYEQYF.

Many counts were recorded for this clonotype. V and J are TRBV5-1 and TRBJ2-1; TRBD1 aligns across 7 bases. CDR1 SGHRS and CDR2 YFSETQ come from the germline V gene. CDR3 length equals 15 residues. Trimming removed 0 bases from V and 9 bases from J; junction bases left unmatched: 9. For the CDR3, the DNA is TGCGCCAGCAGCTTGGAATTAACAGGGGATCTTGAGCAGTTCTTC. Translating it yields CASSLELTGDLEQFF.

The table lists this clonotype with many counts. The rearrangement links TRBV29-1 to TRBJ1-2; perhaps TRBD1 as D (6 bases). Per the germline V gene, CDR1 is SQVTM and CDR2 is ANQGSEA. Trimming took 6 bases from V and 2 from J, leaving 16 bases between them. The CDR3 runs 14 residues. The CDR3 loop is CSVPQGQRNYGYTF. The CDR3 DNA is TGCAGCGTCCCTCAGGGGCAACGAAACTATGGCTACACCTTC.

The J gene is TRBJ2-2, the V gene TRBV6-1, with TRBD1 matching over 9 bases. J gave up 9 bases and V 4 bases, and 9 bases lay outside the gene matches. The CDR3 runs to 15 residues. Germline V lookup: CDR1 MNHNS, CDR2 SASEGT. CDR3 sequence (DNA): TGTGCCAGCAGTGCAACCTGGACAGGGGACCGGGAGCTGTTTTTT. It is translated as CASSATWTGDRELFF.

This clonotype was counted only a few times. The chain has TRBV5-1 and TRBJ2-1, with 7 bases lining up with TRBD2. This CDR3 region has 16 residues. The J segment lost 4 bases and the V segment lost 5 bases, leaving 12 bases of the junction unmatched. Germline CDR1 reads SGHRS; CDR2 reads YFSETQ. The DNA for the CDR3 is TGCGCCAGCAGGCATCACCTAGCGGTCAATTACAATGAGCAGTTCTTC. Residues: CASRHHLAVNYNEQFF. The whole variable domain, filled in from reference TRBV5-1 and TRBJ2-1, reads KAGVTQTPRYLIKTRGQQVTLSCSPISGHRSVSWYQQTPGQGLQFLFEYFSETQRNKGNFPGRFSGRQFSNSRSEMNVSTLELGDSALYLCASRHHLAVNYNEQFFGPGTRLTVL.

This rearrangement joins TRBV6-5 to TRBJ1-1, with TRBD1 identical over 7 bases. Losses at the gene ends were 4 bases for V and 0 bases for J; bases not matched to a gene: 14. Germline CDR1 reads MNHEY; CDR2 reads SVGAGI. The CDR3 has 18 residues. The CDR3 sequence is CASSSHRNRGSMNTEAFF. CDR3 DNA sequence: TGTGCCAGCAGTTCTCATCGAAACAGGGGTTCCATGAACACTGAAGCTTTCTTT.

The chain carries TRBV29-1 and TRBJ2-5; D call uncertain. Trimming stripped 4 bases from V and 5 bases from J, with 5 bases between. CDR3 length: 10 amino acids. Looked up from germline, CDR1 is SQVTM and CDR2 is ANQGSEA. The CDR3 DNA reads TGCAGCGTTGGTAGGGAGACCCAGTACTTC. Its protein product is CSVGRETQYF.

For the CDR3, the DNA is TGCGCCAGCAGCCAAGATCCAGCCACCCAGGGGTTCTTC. It specifies CASSQDPATQGFF. The chain joins TRBV4-3 to TRBJ2-1; weak D call: TRBD1 (5 bases). The ends were cut back, 0 bases at V and 15 bases at J, with 15 bases in the middle. The CDR3 spans 13 residues. The germline V gene encodes CDR1 LGHNA and CDR2 YSLEER.

In this sample, this clonotype turned up a few times. This sequence joins TRBV20-1 and TRBJ2-7; TRBD1 matches at 10 bases. Germline V CDR1 and CDR2: DFQATT, SNEGSKA (reference sequence). This CDR3 comprises 15 residues. The trim removed 5 bases at V and 7 bases at J, leaving 14 bases unmatched. Here the CDR3 DNA reads TGCAGTGCTCCATTACCACCGGGACAGGGGTGGGAGCAGTACTTC. The encoded protein is CSAPLPPGQGWEQYF.